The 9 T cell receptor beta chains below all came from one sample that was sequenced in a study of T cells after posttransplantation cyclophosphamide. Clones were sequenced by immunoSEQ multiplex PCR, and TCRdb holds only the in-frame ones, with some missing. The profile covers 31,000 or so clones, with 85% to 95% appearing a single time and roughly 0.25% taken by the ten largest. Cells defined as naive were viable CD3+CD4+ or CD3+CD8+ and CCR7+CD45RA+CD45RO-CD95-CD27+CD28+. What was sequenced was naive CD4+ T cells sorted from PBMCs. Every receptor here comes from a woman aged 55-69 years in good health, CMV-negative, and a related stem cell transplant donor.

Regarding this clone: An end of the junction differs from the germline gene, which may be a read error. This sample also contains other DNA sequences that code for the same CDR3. The CDR3 protein is CASSEGYRGGLAKNIQYF. CDR3 in DNA: TGTGCCAGCAGTGAAGGATACCGTGGGGGACTAGCCAAAAACATCCAGTACTTC. The rearrangement links TRBV6-1 to TRBJ2-4, with TRBD2 matching 9 bases. The CDR3 runs to 18 residues. CDR1 and CDR2 (germline): MNHNS, SASEGT.

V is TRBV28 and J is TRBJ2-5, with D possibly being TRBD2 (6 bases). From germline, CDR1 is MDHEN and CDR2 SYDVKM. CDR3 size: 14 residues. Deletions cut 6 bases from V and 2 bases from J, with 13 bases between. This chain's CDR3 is CASRDGGTQETQYF. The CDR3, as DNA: TGTGCCAGCAGAGACGGGGGAACACAAGAGACCCAGTACTTC.

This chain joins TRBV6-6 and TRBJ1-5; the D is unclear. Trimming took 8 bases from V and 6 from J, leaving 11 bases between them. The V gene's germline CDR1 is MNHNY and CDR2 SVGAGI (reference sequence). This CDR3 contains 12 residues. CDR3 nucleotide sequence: TGTGCCAGCTTGGTGGAGGGTCAGCCCCAGCATTTT. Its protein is CASLVEGQPQHF.

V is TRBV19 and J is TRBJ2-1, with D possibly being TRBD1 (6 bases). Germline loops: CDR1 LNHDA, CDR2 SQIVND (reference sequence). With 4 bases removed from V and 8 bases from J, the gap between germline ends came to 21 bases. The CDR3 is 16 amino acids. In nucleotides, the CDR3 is TGTGCCAGTAGTACCCCAACAGGGTCGAAATCCGATGAGCAGTTCTTC. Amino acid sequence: CASSTPTGSKSDEQFF.

The CDR3 DNA reads TGTGCCAGCAGCGCAATACAGGAAAAGAACACTGAAGCTTTCTTT. Translation gives CASSAIQEKNTEAFF. The rearrangement joins TRBV5-4 to TRBJ1-1; a possible D gene is TRBD1 (5 bases). Germline CDR1 and CDR2: SGHNT and YYREEE (reference sequence). This CDR3 contains 15 residues. Trimming shortened V by 4 bases and J by 1 base, and 14 bases separated the two germline ends.

This CDR3 reads CASSTYRGTDYGYTF. The CDR3 DNA follows: TGTGCCAGCAGCACATACAGGGGTACGGACTATGGCTACACCTTC. V usage is TRBV11-2 and J usage is TRBJ1-2; 7 bases are a match to TRBD1. Looked up from germline, CDR1 is SGHAT and CDR2 is FQNNGV. V lost 5 bases to trimming and J lost 3 bases; unmatched junction nucleotides: 9. The CDR3 is 15 amino acids. Variable domain in full (rest from reference TRBV11-2 and TRBJ1-2): EAGVAQSPRYKIIEKRQSVAFWCNPISGHATLYWYQQILGQGPKLLIQFQNNGVVDDSQLPKDRFSAERLKGVDSTLKIQPAKLEDSAVYLCASSTYRGTDYGYTFGSGTRLTVV.

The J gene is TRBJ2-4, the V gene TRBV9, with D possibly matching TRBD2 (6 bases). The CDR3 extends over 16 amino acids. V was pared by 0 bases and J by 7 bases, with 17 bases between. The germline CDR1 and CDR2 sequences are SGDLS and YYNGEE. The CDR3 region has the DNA TGTGCCAGCAGCGTAGATCGGAACTCAGCGGGTAACATTCAGTACTTC. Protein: CASSVDRNSAGNIQYF.

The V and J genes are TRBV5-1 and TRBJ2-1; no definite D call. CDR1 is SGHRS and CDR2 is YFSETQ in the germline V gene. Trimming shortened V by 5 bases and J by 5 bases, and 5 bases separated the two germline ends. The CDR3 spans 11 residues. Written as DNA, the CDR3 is TGCGCCAGCAGTCTAGACAATGAGCAGTTCTTC. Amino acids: CASSLDNEQFF.

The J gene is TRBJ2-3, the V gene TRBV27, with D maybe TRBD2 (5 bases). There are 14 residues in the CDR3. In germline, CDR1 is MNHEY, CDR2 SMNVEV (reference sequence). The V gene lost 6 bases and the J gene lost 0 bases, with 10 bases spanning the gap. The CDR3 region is CASRREPSTDTQYF. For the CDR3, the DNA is TGTGCCAGCAGGAGGGAGCCTAGCACAGATACGCAGTATTTT.